This TCR beta chain was recorded in a study of cytomegalovirus exposure and HLA in healthy donors. Study context: The study's early data release held about 85 million unique TCRs from HLA-typed donors.

Use of 60 Vbeta and 13 Jbeta primers characterized the PCR. The table came from immunoSEQ multiplex PCR; TCRdb's copy has only in-frame clones and leaves some out. In the table there are 200,000 or so clones, around three quarters of which are singletons. This CDR3 is 19 amino acids long. Trimming removed 5 bases from V and 0 bases from J, with 22 bases in between. The germline V gene encodes CDR1 SGHTA and CDR2 FQGNSA. The sequenced sample was PBMCs. The gene calls are TRBV7-2 and TRBJ2-2; TRBD1 might be the D (6 bases). This clonotype was sampled from a man in his forties or fifties in good health and CMV-seronegative. CDR3 nucleotides: TGTGCCAGCAGCGCCGAATTTGGGGCAGGGGCCTCGAACACCGGGGAGCTGTTTTTT. Amino acids: CASSAEFGAGASNTGELFF.